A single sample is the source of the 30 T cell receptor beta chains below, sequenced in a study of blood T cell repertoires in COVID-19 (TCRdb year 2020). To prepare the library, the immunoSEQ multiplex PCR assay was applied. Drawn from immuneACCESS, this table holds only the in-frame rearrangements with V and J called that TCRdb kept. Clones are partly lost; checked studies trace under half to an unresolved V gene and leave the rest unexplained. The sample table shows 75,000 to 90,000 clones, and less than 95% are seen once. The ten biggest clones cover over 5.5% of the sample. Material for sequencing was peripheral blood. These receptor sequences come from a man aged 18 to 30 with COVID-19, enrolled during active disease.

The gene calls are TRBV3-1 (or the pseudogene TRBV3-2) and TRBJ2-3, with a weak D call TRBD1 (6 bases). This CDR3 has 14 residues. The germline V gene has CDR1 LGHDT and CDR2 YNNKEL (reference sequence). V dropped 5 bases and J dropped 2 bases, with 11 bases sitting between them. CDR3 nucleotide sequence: TGTGCCAGCAGCGGGACACTACACACAGATACGCAGTATTTT. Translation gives CASSGTLHTDTQYF.

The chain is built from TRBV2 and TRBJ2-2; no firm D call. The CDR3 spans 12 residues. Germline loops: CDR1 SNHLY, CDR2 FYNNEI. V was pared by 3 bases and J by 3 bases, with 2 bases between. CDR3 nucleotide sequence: TGTGCCAGCAGTGACGACACCGGGGAGCTGTTTTTT. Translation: CASSDDTGELFF.

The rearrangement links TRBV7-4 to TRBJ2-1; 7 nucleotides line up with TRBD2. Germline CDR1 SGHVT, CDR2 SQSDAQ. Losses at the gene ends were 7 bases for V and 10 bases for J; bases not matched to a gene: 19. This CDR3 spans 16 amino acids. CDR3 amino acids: CASNKGGLAKRVEQFF. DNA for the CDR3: TGTGCCAGCAATAAGGGAGGGTTGGCGAAAAGGGTAGAGCAGTTCTTC.

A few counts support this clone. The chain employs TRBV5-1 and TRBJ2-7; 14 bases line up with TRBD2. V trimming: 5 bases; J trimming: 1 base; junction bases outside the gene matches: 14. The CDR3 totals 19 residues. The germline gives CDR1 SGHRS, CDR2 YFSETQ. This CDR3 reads CASRLIPGTSGSSSYEQYF. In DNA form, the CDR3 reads TGCGCCAGCAGGCTCATCCCCGGGACTAGCGGGAGTAGTTCCTACGAGCAGTACTTC.

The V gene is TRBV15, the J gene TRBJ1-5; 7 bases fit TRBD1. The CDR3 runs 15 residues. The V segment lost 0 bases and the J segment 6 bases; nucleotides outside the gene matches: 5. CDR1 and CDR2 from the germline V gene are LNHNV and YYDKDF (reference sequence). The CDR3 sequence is CATSRDKTGAQPQHF. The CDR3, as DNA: TGTGCCACCAGCAGAGATAAAACAGGGGCTCAGCCCCAGCATTTT.

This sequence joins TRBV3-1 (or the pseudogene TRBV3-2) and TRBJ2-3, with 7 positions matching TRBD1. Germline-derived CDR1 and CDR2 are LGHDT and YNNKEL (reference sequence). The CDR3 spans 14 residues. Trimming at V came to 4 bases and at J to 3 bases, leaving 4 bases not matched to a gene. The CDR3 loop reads CASSPPTGTDTQYF. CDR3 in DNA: TGTGCCAGCAGCCCACCGACAGGGACAGATACGCAGTATTTT.

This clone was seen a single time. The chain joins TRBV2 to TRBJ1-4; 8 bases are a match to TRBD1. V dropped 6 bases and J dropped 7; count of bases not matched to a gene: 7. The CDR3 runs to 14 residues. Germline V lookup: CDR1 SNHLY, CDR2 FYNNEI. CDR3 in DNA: TGTGCCAGCAGCCGACAGGGGAACGGTGAAAAACTGTTTTTT. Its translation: CASSRQGNGEKLFF.

The CDR3 protein is CASSLSGRVYEQYF. CDR3 bases: TGTGCCAGCAGCCTTAGCGGGAGGGTCTACGAGCAGTACTTC. The rearrangement links TRBV7-2 to TRBJ2-7; 11 bases are a match to TRBD2. CDR1 SGHTA and CDR2 FQGNSA come from the germline V gene. The ends lost 5 bases at V and 3 bases at J; junction bases unmatched: 3. The length of the CDR3 is 14 residues.

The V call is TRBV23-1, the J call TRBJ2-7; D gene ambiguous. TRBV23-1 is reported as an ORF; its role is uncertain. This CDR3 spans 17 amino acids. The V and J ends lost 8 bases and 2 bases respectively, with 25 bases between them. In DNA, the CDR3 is TGCGCCAGCTCCCGGGTCCCCCGTGTTGGTTCGCCCTACGAGCAGTACTTC. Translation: CASSRVPRVGSPYEQYF.

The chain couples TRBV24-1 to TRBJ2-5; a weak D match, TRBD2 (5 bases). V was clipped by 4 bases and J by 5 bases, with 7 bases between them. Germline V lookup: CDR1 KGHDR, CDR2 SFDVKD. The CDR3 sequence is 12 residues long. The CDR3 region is CATSDPGETQYF. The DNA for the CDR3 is TGTGCCACCAGTGACCCGGGGGAGACCCAGTACTTC.

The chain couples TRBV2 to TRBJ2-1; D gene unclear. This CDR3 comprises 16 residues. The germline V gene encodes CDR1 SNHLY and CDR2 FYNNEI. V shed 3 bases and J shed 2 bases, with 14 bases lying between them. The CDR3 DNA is TGTGCCAGCAGTGATTATCCTCCGGTAACCTACAATGAGCAGTTCTTC. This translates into CASSDYPPVTYNEQFF.

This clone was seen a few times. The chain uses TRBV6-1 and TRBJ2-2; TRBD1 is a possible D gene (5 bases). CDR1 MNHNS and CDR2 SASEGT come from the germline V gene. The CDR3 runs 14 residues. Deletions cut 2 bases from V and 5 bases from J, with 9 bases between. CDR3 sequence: CASSERQGTGELFF. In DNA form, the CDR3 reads TGTGCCAGCAGTGAACGCCAGGGAACCGGGGAGCTGTTTTTT.

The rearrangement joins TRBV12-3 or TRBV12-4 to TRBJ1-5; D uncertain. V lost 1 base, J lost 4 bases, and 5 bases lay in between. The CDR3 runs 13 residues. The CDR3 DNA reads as TGTGCCAGCAGTTTAGTCGAGAATCAGCCCCAGCATTTT. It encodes CASSLVENQPQHF.

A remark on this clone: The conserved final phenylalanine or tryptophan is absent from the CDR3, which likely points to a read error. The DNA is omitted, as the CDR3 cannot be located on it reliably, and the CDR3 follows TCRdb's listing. This chain's CDR3 is CASSSLGLPSI. V is TRBV12-3 or TRBV12-4 and J is TRBJ1-2. The CDR3 is 11 residues long, ends included.

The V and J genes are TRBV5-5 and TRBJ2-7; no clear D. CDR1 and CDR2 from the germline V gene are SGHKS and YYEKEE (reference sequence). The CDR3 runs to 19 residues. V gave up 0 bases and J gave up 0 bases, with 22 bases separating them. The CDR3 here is CASSLASISVTRSSYEQYF. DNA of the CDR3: TGTGCCAGCAGCTTGGCCTCCATCTCCGTGACACGAAGCTCCTACGAGCAGTACTTC.

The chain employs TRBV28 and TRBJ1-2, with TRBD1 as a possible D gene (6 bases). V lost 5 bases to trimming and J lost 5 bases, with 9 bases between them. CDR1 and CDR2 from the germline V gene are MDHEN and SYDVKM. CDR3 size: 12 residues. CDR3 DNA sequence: TGTGCCAGCAGTAGGACAGATTATGGCTACACCTTC. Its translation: CASSRTDYGYTF.

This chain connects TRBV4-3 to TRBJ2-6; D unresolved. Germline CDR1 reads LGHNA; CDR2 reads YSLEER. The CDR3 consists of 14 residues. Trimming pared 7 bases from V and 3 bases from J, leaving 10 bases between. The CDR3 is CASNEEYGANVLTF. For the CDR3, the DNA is TGCGCCAGCAACGAGGAGTATGGGGCCAACGTCCTGACTTTC.

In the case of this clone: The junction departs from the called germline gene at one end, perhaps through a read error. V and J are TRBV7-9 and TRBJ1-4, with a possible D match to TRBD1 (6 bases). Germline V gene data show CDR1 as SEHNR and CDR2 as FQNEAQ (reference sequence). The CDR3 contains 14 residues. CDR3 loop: CASTPGGGNEKLLF. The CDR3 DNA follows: TGTGCCAGCACCCCGGGAGGGGGAAATGAAAAACTGCTTTTT.

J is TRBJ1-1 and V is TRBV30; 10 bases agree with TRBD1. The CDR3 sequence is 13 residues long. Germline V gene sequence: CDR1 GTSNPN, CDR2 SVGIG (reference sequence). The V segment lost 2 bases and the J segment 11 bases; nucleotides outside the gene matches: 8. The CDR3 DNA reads TGTGCCTGGAGTACGGGGACAGGGGATATCGCTTTCTTT. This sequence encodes CAWSTGTGDIAFF.

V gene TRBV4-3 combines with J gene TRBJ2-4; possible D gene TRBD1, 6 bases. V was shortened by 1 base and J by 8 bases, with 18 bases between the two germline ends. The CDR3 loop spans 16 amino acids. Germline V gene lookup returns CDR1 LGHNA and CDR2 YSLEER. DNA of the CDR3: TGCGCCAGCAGCCAAGTTGAAGGGGGTCGGTTGGACATTCAGTACTTC. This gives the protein CASSQVEGGRLDIQYF.

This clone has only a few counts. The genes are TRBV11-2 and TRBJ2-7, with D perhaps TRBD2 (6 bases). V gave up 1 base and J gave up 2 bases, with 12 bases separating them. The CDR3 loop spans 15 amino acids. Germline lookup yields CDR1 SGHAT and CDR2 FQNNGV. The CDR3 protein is CASSLVPSVAYEQYF. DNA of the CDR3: TGTGCCAGCAGCTTAGTCCCTAGCGTTGCCTACGAGCAGTACTTC.

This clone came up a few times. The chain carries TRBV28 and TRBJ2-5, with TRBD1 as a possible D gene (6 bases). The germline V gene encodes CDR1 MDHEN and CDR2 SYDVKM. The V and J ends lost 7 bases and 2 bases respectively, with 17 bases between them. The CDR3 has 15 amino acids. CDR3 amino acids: CASKTQGFRQETQYF. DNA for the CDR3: TGTGCCAGCAAAACACAGGGATTTAGGCAAGAGACCCAGTACTTC.

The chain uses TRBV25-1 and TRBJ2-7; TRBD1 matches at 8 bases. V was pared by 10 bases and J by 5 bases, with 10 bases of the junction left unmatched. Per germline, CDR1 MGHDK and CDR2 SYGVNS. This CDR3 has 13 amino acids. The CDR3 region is CATRLQGEDEQYF. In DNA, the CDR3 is TGTGCCACCAGGTTACAGGGGGAAGACGAGCAGTACTTC.

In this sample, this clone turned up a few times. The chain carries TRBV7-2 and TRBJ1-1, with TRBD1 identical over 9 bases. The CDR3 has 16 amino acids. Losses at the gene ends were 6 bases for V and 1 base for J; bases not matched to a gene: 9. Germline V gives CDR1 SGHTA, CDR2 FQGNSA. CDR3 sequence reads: CASRTGTGMRNTEAFF. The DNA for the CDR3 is TGTGCCAGCAGGACCGGGACAGGGATGCGGAACACTGAAGCTTTCTTT.

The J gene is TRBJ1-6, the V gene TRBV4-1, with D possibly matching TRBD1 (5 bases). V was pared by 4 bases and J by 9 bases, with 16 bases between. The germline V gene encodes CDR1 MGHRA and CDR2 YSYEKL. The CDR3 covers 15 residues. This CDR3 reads CASSLTQGFGSPLHF. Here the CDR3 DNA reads TGCGCCAGCAGCCTAACGCAGGGTTTTGGTTCACCCCTCCACTTT.

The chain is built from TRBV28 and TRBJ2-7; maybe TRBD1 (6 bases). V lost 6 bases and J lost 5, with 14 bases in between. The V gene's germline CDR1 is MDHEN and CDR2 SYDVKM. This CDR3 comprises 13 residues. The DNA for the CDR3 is TGTGCCAGCAGACTAGGACAGTTAAACGAGCAGTACTTC. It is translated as CASRLGQLNEQYF.

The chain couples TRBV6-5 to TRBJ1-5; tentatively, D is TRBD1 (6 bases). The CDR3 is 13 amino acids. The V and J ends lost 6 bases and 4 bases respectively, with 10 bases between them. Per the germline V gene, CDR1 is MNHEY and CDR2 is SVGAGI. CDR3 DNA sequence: TGTGCCAGCAGCGACAGGTTGAATCAGCCCCAGCATTTT. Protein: CASSDRLNQPQHF.

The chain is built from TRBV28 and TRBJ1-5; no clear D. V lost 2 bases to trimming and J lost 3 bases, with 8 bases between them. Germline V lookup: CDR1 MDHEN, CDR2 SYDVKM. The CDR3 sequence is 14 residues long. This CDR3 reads CASSLRGNNQPQHF. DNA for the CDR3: TGTGCCAGCAGTTTACGGGGAAACAATCAGCCCCAGCATTTT.

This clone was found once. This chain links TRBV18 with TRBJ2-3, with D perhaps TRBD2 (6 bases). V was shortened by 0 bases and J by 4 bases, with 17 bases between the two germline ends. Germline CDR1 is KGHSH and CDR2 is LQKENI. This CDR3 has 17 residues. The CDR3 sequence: CASSPPATGVSADTQYF. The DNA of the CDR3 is TGTGCCAGCTCACCACCGGCTACGGGGGTTAGCGCAGATACGCAGTATTTT.

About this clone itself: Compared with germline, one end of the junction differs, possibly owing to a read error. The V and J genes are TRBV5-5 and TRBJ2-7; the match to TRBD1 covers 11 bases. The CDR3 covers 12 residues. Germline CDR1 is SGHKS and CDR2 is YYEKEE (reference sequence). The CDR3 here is CASSLLGQGAFF. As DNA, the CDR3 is TGTGCCAGCAGCTTGCTTGGACAGGGGGCTTTTTTC.